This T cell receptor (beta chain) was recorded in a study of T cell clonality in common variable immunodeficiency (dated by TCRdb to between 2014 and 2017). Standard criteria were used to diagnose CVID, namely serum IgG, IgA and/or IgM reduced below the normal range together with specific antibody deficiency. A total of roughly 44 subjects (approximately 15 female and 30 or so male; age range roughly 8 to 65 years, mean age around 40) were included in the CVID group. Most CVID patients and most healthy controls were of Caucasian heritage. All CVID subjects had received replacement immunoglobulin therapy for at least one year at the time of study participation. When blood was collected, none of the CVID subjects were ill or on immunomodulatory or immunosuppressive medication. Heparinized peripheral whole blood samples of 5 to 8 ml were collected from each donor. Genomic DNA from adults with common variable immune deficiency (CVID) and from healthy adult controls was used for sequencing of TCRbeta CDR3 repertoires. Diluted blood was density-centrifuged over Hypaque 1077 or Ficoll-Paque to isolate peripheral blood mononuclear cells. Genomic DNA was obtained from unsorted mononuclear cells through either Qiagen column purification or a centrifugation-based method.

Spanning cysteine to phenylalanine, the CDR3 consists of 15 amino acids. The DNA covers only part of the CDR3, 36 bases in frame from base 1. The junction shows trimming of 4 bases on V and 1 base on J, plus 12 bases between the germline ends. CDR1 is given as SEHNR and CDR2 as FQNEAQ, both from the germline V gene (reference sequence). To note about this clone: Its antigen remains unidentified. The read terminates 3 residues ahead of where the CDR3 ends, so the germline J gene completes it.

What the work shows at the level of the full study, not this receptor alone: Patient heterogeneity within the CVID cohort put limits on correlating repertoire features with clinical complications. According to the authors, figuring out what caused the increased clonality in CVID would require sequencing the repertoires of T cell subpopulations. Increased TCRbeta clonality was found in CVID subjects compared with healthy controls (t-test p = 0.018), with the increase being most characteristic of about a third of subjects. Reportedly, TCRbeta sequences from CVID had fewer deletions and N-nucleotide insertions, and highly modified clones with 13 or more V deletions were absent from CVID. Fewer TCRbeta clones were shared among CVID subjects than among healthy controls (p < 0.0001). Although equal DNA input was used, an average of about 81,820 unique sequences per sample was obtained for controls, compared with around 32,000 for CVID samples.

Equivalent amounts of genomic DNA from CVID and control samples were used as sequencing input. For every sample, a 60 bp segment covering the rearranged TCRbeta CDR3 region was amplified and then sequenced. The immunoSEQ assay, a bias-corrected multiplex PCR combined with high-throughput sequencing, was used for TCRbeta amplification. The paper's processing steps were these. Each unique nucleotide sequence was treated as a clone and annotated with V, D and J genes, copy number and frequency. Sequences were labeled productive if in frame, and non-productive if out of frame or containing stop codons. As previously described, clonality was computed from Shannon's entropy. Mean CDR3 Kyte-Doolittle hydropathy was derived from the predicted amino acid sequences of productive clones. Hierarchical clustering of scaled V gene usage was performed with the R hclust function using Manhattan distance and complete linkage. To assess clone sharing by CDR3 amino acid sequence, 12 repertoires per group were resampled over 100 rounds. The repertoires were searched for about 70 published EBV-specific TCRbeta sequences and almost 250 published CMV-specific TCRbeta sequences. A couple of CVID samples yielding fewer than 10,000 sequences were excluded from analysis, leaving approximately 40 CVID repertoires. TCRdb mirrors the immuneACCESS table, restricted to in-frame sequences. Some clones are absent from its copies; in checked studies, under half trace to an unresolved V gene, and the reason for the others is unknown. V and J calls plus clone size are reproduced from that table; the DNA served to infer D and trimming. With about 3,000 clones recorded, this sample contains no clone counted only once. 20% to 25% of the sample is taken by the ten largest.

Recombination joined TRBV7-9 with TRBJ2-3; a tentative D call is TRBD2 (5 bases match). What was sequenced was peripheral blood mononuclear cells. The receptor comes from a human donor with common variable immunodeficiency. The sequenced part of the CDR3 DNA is TGTGCCAGCAGCTCGGGGATCGGGGGCACAGATACG. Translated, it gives CASSSGIGGTDT. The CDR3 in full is CASSSGIGGTDTQYF.